This T cell receptor beta chain emerged from a study of blood T cells in healthy people across ages. This clonotype was seen more than once but under ten times. Trimming cost V 4 bases and J 6 bases; bases outside gene matches: 13. The germline V gene encodes CDR1 KGHDR and CDR2 SFDVKD. The CDR3 has 17 amino acids. Using a J-beta primer mix together with a sample-barcoded 5' primer, a second PCR was run for about 6 to 12 cycles. In TCRdb, the 5' RACE reads were re-called with MiXCR into one record per CDR3 protein. The table shows hundreds of thousands of distinct CDR3 sequences, with about 30% occurring only once. In terms of origin and age, donors were healthy Caucasian individuals from Russia aged roughly 6 to 100.

The receptor was derived from an elderly woman in good health. Sequencing was carried out using blood. This chain connects TRBV24-1 to TRBJ2-1; 8 bases line up with TRBD1. CDR3 sequence (DNA): TGTGCCACCAGTGACCCCCCAGGACAGGGAACGGGCAATGAGCAGTTCTTC. Translated: CATSDPPGQGTGNEQFF.